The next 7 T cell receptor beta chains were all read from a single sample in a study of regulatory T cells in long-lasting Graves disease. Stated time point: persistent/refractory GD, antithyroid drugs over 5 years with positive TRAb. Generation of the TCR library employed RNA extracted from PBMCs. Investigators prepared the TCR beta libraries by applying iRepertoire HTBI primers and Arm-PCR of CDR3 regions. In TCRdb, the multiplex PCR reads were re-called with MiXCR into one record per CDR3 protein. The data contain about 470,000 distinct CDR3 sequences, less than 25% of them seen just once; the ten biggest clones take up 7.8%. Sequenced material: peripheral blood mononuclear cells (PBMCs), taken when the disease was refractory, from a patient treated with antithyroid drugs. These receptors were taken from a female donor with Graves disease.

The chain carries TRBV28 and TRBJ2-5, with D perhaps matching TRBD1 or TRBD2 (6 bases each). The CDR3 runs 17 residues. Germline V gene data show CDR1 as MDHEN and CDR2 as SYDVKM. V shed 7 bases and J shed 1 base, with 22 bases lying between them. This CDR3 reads CASTTWVQRGVQETQYF. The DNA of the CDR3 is TGTGCCAGCACCACATGGGTCCAGAGGGGGGTCCAAGAGACCCAGTACTTC.

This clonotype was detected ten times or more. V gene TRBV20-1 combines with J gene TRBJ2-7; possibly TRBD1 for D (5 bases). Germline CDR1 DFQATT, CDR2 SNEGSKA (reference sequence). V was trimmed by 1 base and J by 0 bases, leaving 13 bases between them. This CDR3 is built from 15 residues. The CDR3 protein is CSARGPGFSSYEQYF. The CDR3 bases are TGCAGTGCTAGAGGGCCAGGGTTCAGCTCCTACGAGCAGTACTTC.

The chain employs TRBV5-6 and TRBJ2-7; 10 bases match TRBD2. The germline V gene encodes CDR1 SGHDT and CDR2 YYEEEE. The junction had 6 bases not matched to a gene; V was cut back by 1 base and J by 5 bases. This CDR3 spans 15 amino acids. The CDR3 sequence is CASSLTGSGRHEQYF. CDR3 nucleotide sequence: TGTGCCAGCAGCTTGACAGGTAGCGGGAGGCACGAGCAGTACTTC.

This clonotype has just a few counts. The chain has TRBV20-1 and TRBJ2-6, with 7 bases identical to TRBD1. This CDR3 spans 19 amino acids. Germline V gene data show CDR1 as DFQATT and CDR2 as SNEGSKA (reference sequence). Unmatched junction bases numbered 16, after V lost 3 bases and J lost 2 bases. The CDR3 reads CSARDDRDWGSTGANVLTF. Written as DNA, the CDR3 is TGCAGTGCTAGGGATGACAGGGATTGGGGTAGTACTGGGGCCAACGTCCTGACTTTC.

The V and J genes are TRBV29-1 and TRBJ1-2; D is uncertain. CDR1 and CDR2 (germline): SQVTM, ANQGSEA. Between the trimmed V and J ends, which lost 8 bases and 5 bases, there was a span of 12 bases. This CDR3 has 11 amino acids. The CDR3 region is CSLDDGYGYTF. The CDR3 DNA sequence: TGCAGCTTAGATGATGGGTATGGCTACACCTTC.

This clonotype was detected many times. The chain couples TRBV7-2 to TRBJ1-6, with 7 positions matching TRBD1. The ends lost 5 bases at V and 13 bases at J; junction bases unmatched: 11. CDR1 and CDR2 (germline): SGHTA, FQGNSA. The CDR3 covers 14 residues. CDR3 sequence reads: CASSARQGRFPLHF. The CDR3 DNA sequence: TGTGCCAGCAGCGCCCGACAGGGAAGGTTCCCCCTCCACTTT.

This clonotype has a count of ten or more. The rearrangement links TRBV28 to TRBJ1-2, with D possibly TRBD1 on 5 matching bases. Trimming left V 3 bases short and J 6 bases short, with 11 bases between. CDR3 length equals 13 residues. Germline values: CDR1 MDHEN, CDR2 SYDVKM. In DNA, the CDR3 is TGTGCCAGCAGTTTCCGGGGGACGGATGGCTACACCTTC. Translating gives CASSFRGTDGYTF.